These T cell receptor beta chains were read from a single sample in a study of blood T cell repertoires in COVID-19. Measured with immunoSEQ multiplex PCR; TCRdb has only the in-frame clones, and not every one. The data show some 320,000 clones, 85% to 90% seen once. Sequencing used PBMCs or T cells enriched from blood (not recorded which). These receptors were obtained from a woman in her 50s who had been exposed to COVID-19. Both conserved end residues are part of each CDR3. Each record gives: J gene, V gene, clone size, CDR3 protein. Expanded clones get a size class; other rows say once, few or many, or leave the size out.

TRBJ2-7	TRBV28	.	CASAYLYEQYF
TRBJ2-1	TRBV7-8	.	CASSLGRSPYNEQFF
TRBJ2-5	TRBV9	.	CASSFGPGQGVQETQYF
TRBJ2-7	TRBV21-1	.	CAALGAPRQRPYEQYF
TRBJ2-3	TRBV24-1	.	CATSGRGTSGTDTQYF
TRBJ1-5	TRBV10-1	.	CAGTRKGGNQPQHF
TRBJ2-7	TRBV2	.	CASMGQSRGEQYF
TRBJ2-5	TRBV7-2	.	CASSTRTLKETQYF
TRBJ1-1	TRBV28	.	CASSLLKSTDTEAFF
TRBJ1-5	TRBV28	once	CASSLWGSYSNQPQHF
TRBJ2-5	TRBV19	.	CASSIKRAAQETQYF
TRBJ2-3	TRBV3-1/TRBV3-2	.	CASSQGRSSTDTQYF
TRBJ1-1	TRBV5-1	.	CASSGGQGASEAFF
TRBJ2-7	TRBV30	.	CAWEQGGEQYF
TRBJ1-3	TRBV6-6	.	CASSETGSGNTIYF
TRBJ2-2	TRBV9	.	CASSVGTSGAYTGELFF
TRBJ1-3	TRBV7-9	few	CASSFSGGGNTIYF
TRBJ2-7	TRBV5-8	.	CAITSYGEQYF
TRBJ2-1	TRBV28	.	CASISGVSQFF
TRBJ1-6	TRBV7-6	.	CASSLANREIDNSPLHF
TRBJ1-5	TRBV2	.	CASTGGGQPQHF
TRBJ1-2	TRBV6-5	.	CASSLQGLYGYTF
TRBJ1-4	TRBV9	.	CASSPHKTQGAWEKLFF
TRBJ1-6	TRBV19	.	CASSINSNYNSPLHF
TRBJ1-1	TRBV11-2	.	CASSLFRTANTEAFF
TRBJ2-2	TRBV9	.	CASSAPSIRTGELFF
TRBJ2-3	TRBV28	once	CASSSAGGGVNTQYF
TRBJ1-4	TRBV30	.	CAWSVAAVRPSTNEKLFF
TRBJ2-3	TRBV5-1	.	CASSLRSTDTQYF
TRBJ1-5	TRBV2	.	CASSEGQSNQPQHF
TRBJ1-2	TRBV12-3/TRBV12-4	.	CAIAVRFGGYTF
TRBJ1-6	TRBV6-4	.	CARIRQSQNSPLHF
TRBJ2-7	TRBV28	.	CASSSTELLSSYEQYF
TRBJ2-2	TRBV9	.	CASRPGGTGELFF
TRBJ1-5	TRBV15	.	CATSRDQQPQHF
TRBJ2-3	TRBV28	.	CASSLSSGGADTQYF
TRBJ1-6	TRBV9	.	CASSVTDDRWSPLHF
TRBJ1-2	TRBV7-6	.	CASSLGGGAHTF
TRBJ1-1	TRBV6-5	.	CASRRTGSSPEAFF
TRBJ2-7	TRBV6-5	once	CACRDRVTYEQYF
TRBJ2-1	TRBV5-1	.	CASSLPGTSGGNEQFF
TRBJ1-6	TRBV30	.	CAWSLDRVLSDSPLHF
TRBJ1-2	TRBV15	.	CATSRDSAQENYGYTF
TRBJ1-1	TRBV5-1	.	CASSGVEGGGTEAFF
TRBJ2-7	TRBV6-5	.	CASSYSIPSSYEQYF
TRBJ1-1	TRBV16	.	CASTLEGVNTEAFF
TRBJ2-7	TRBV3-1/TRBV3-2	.	CASSQPRGDRTYEQYF
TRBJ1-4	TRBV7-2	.	CASSLVVGGEKLFF
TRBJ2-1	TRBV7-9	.	CASSYRTSGGGNEQFF
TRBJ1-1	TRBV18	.	CASSPLTTGSVNTEAFF
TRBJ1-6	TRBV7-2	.	CASSFTTGATSYNSPLHF
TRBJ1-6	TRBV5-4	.	CASSLDRPDNSPLHF
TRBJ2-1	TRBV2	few	CASRGLAATNSYNEQFF
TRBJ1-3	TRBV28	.	CASSVGGVSSGNTIYF
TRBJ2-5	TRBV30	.	CAWSPTRVQETQYF
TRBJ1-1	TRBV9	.	CASSTDRNTEAFF
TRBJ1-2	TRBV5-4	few	CASSLDIFNYGYTF
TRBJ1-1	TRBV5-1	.	CASSLTGGQNTEAFF
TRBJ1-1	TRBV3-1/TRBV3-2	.	CASRPSLRNTEAFF